These T cell receptor beta chains were read from a single sample in a study of T-cell memory formation after mild COVID-19. TCRdb recomputed calls from the 5' RACE reads with MiXCR, one row per CDR3 protein. The sample has 140,000 to 150,000 distinct CDR3 sequences; approximately 26% are singletons. Specimen: PBMCs or a T cell subset sorted from them (not recorded which). These receptors were taken from an adult woman who had mild COVID-19 (a few samples of this study predate the infection). Cell type and time point are not known. CDR3s include the opening cysteine and the closing phenylalanine or tryptophan. D genes are given only for firm matches. Expanded clones get a size class; other rows say once, few or many, or leave the size out.

D,J,size,V,CDR3,DNA
TRBD1,TRBJ2-6,-,TRBV4-3,CASSKEGAGGEAYGANVLTF,TGCGCCAGCAGCAAAGAAGGAGCAGGGGGTGAGGCGTACGGGGCCAACGTCCTGACTTTC
TRBD2,TRBJ2-1,once,TRBV9,CASSVAGGVGSEQFF,TGTGCCAGCAGCGTAGCTGGGGGGGTGGGGAGTGAGCAGTTCTTC
-,TRBJ2-1,few,TRBV5-1,CASSLVDYNEQFF,TGCGCCAGCAGCTTGGTGGACTACAATGAGCAGTTCTTC
TRBD1,TRBJ2-1,-,TRBV4-1,CASSQGLGTGLEQFF,TGCGCCAGCAGCCAAGGATTGGGGACAGGGCTTGAGCAGTTCTTC
TRBD1,TRBJ1-3,-,TRBV12-3/TRBV12-4,CASSYGTGFFGNTIYF,TGTGCCAGCAGTTATGGGACAGGGTTCTTTGGAAACACCATATATTTT
-,TRBJ2-2,few,TRBV7-6,CASSLAGGTPYANTGELFF,TGTGCCAGCAGCTTAGCCGGCGGGACACCCTACGCGAACACCGGGGAGCTGTTTTTT
TRBD1,TRBJ2-3,few,TRBV7-3,CASSLGGQSTTDTQYF,TGTGCCAGCAGCTTAGGGGGACAGTCAACCACAGATACGCAGTATTTT
TRBD1,TRBJ2-7,-,TRBV7-2,CASSPDRATGVYEQYF,TGTGCCAGCAGCCCGGATCGCGCGACAGGGGTGTACGAGCAGTACTTC
TRBD1,TRBJ1-1,few,TRBV14,CASSHSTGETEAFF,TGTGCCAGCAGCCACTCTACAGGGGAAACTGAAGCTTTCTTT
-,TRBJ2-1,-,TRBV9,CASSAGTPWGNEQFF,TGTGCCAGCAGCGCGGGGACTCCCTGGGGGAATGAGCAGTTCTTC
-,TRBJ1-1,-,TRBV20-1,CSATSRWGYSANTEAFF,TGCAGTGCTACATCCAGGTGGGGGTATAGTGCGAACACTGAAGCTTTCTTT
-,TRBJ2-7,few,TRBV12-3/TRBV12-4,CASSRATGYEQYF,TGTGCCAGCAGTAGGGCTACCGGTTACGAGCAGTACTTC
-,TRBJ1-1,-,TRBV7-3,CASSLGGEGAEAFF,TGTGCCAGCAGCTTGGGAGGGGAAGGGGCTGAAGCTTTCTTT
-,TRBJ1-4,-,TRBV6-2/TRBV6-3,CASSYGTTGLPRDEKLFF,TGTGCCAGCAGTTACGGAACAACGGGACTTCCCAGGGATGAAAAACTGTTTTTT
TRBD1,TRBJ2-7,-,TRBV12-3/TRBV12-4,CASTWGQGTYEQYF,TGTGCCAGCACCTGGGGACAGGGTACCTACGAGCAGTACTTC
TRBD1,TRBJ2-1,few,TRBV5-1,CASSLAGTGGGDEQFF,TGCGCCAGCAGCTTGGCCGGGACAGGGGGAGGAGATGAGCAGTTCTTC
-,TRBJ2-4,few,TRBV12-3/TRBV12-4,CASSSGATIQYF,TGTGCCAGCAGTTCGGGCGCGACCATTCAGTACTTC
TRBD1,TRBJ2-5,few,TRBV10-3,CARPGQGKETQYF,TGTGCCCGACCGGGACAGGGGAAAGAGACCCAGTACTTC
-,TRBJ1-3,few,TRBV6-5,CASINYPNYSGNTIYF,TGTGCCAGCATCAACTATCCCAACTACTCTGGAAACACCATATATTTT
-,TRBJ1-5,-,TRBV5-5,CASSLSWGENQPQHF,TGTGCCAGCAGCTTGTCGTGGGGGGAAAATCAGCCCCAGCATTTT
-,TRBJ1-1,few,TRBV5-1,CASSLAWGELAEAFF,TGCGCCAGCAGCTTGGCATGGGGGGAACTCGCTGAAGCTTTCTTT
-,TRBJ2-5,-,TRBV7-3,CASSASGLEGLETQYF,TGTGCCAGCAGCGCATCTGGGCTTGAAGGTTTGGAGACCCAGTACTTC
-,TRBJ2-7,-,TRBV4-1,CASSQEGPTGLNVEQYF,TGCGCCAGCAGCCAAGAGGGGCCTACAGGGTTGAATGTCGAGCAGTACTTC
TRBD1,TRBJ2-7,few,TRBV30,CAGWTGGDEQYF,TGTGCCGGGTGGACAGGGGGCGACGAGCAGTACTTC
TRBD1,TRBJ2-7,-,TRBV7-9,CASSYRTGMHDEQYF,TGTGCCAGCAGCTATAGGACAGGGATGCACGACGAGCAGTACTTC
-,TRBJ2-2,few,TRBV5-1,CASSQTGDTGELFF,TGCGCCAGCAGCCAGACAGGCGACACCGGGGAGCTGTTTTTT
-,TRBJ1-2,-,TRBV5-6,CASSPGKAYGGKGYTF,TGTGCCAGCAGTCCCGGCAAGGCATATGGCGGCAAGGGCTACACCTTC
TRBD2,TRBJ2-5,few,TRBV6-5,CASSYIAGGTETQYF,TGTGCCAGCAGTTACATAGCGGGAGGTACCGAGACCCAGTACTTC
-,TRBJ2-1,-,TRBV15,CATSGPLGEQFF,TGTGCCACCAGCGGGCCTCTGGGTGAGCAGTTCTTC
-,TRBJ1-6,-,TRBV7-9,CASSRDTSSYNSPLHF,TGTGCCAGCTCTCGAGACACAAGCTCCTATAATTCACCCCTCCACTTT
-,TRBJ2-1,few,TRBV15,CATSRVGASASSYNEQFF,TGTGCCACCAGCAGAGTTGGGGCTAGCGCGAGCTCCTACAATGAGCAGTTCTTC
-,TRBJ2-5,few,TRBV7-9,CASGVLRTQETQYF,TGTGCCAGCGGGGTGCTCCGAACCCAAGAGACCCAGTACTTC
TRBD2,TRBJ2-5,-,TRBV7-6,CASSWPAGSQETQYF,TGTGCCAGCAGCTGGCCAGCGGGGAGCCAAGAGACCCAGTACTTC
-,TRBJ2-3,few,TRBV6-2/TRBV6-3,CASSYSGPTNPEYF,TGTGCCAGCAGCTATTCGGGACCCACTAATCCAGAGTATTTT
TRBD1,TRBJ2-7,-,TRBV4-3,CASSQDSWRTGPSYEQYF,TGCGCCAGCAGCCAAGATTCGTGGAGGACAGGGCCATCCTACGAGCAGTACTTC
-,TRBJ2-7,-,TRBV6-5,CASSHRPGSTF,TGTGCCAGCAGTCATCGCCCCGGGTCGACTTTC
-,TRBJ1-5,few,TRBV4-1,CASSPPGRQPQHF,TGCGCCAGCAGCCCCCCGGGACGACAGCCCCAGCATTTT
-,TRBJ2-5,few,TRBV12-3/TRBV12-4,CASSFGQLQETQYF,TGTGCCAGCAGTTTTGGACAACTCCAAGAGACCCAGTACTTC
-,TRBJ1-2,few,TRBV12-3/TRBV12-4,CASSFGRSNYGYTF,TGTGCCAGCAGTTTCGGCCGATCTAACTATGGCTACACCTTC
-,TRBJ2-7,-,TRBV7-3,CARSLFALSYEQYF,TGTGCCAGAAGCTTGTTCGCCCTCTCCTACGAGCAGTACTTC
TRBD1,TRBJ1-2,-,TRBV5-1,CASSDGTGTPHYGYTF,TGCGCCAGCAGCGACGGGACAGGGACACCCCACTATGGCTACACCTTC
-,TRBJ2-7,-,TRBV11-2,CASSLGTGKGYEQYF,TGTGCCAGCAGCTTAGGGACCGGGAAGGGCTACGAGCAGTACTTC
-,TRBJ2-2,few,TRBV12-3/TRBV12-4,CASTRAHGGELFF,TGTGCCAGCACCAGGGCTCACGGCGGGGAGCTGTTTTTT